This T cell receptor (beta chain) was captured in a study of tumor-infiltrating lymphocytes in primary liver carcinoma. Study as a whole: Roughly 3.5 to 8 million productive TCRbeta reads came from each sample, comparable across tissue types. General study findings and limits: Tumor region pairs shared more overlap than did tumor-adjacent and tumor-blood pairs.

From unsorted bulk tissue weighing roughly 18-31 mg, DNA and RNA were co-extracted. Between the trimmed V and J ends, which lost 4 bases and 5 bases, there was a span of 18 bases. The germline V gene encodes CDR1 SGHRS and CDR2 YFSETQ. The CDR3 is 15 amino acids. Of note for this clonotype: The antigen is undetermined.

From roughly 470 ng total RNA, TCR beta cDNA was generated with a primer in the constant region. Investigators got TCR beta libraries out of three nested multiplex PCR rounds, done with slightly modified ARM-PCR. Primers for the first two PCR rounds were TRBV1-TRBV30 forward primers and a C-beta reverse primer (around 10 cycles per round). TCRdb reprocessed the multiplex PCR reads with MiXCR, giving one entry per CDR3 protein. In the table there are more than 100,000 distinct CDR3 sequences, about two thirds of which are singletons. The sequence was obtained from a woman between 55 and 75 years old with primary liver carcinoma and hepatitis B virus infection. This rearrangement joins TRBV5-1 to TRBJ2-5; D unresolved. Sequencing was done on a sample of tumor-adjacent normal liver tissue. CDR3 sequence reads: CASSNDGALSETQYF. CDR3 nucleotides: TGCGCCAGCAGCAACGACGGAGCCCTGAGCGAGACCCAGTACTTC.